Given below is one T cell receptor beta chain in context. The germline V gene has CDR1 LNHDA and CDR2 SQIVND (reference sequence). This CDR3 is 15 amino acids long. V was trimmed by 7 bases and J by 2 bases, leaving 18 bases between them. This sample is drawn from a study of blood T cell repertoires in COVID-19. Turning to the study itself: Collection of acute and convalescent COVID-19 samples took place in the United States, Italy and Spain.

Original analysis: How many nucleated cells were present was estimated from reference gene primer amplification. Here immunoSEQ multiplex PCR was the method, and the copy in TCRdb shows in-frame clones only, minus some. Clone size and V and J calls were adopted from that table, with D and trimming inferred from the DNA. The sample consists of about 260,000 clones, around nine tenths of them appearing once. The gene calls are TRBV19 and TRBJ2-7; D may be TRBD1 (6 bases). This receptor was obtained from a man in his forties or fifties who had recovered from COVID-19. Input material: peripheral blood. The CDR3 loop reads CASTPRAGDTYEQYF. In nucleotides, the CDR3 is TGTGCCAGTACCCCGCGGGCAGGGGATACCTACGAGCAGTACTTC. Full variable domain (outside the CDR3, taken from reference TRBV19 and TRBJ2-7): DGGITQSPKYLFRKEGQNVTLSCEQNLNHDAMYWYRQDPGQGLRLIYYSQIVNDFQKGDIAEGYSVSREKKESFPLTVTSAQKNPTAFYLCASTPRAGDTYEQYFGPGTRLTVT.